This TCR beta chain stems from a study of Ad26.COV2.S vaccination and SARS-CoV-2 variants. Method: immunoSEQ multiplex PCR; TCRdb's copy keeps in-frame clones and lacks some. The sample yields approximately 300,000 clones, about 85% seen once. The CDR3 has 16 residues. Germline CDR1 and CDR2: SGHRS and YFSETQ. Trimming cost V 3 bases and J 4 bases, with 16 bases left between them. The sample's treatment: roughly 20 received Ad26.COV2.S at low or high dose, single or two shots; 5 received placebo; per-sample allocation not given. Specimen acquisition occurred on day 63 following the initial vaccine or placebo injection.

This chain connects TRBV5-1 to TRBJ2-2, with D possibly being TRBD2 (6 bases). The source is a person between 18 and 65 years old who received the Ad26.COV2.S COVID-19 vaccine or a placebo. The sample was peripheral blood, taken in a trial of Ad26.COV2.S vaccine versus placebo. The CDR3 nucleotides are TGCGCCAGCAGCTCTCCCGGGACTCGGCGCACCGGGGAGCTGTTTTTT. Encoded protein: CASSSPGTRRTGELFF.